The clone carrying this TCR beta chain was counted a few times. Its antigen is currently unknown. The CDR3 covers 13 residues. In germline, CDR1 is SEHNR, CDR2 FQNEAQ (reference sequence). V lost 5 bases, J lost 9 bases, and 14 bases lay in between. This entry belongs to a study of blood T cells in healthy people across ages. General study points: Getting older went along with TCR beta diversity per million T cells dropping roughly linearly. TCR beta diversity correlated strongly with naive T cell percentage. Both naive CD4+ cell counts and diversity were greater in long-lived donors than in aged donors.

Using a J-beta primer mix together with a sample-barcoded 5' primer, a second PCR was run for about 6 to 12 cycles. MiXCR was run by TCRdb on the 5' RACE reads, yielding one entry per CDR3 protein. The data hold 500,000 to 650,000 distinct CDR3 sequences, with roughly a quarter observed a single time. These records were also assigned to another study, of T cells of mothers and their children. This second study says: The sample comes from 8 or 9 healthy Caucasian donors: mothers and children.

The TCR comes from a boy aged 2 to 10 in good health. The gene calls are TRBV7-9 and TRBJ2-1; unclear D gene. Sequencing was performed on blood. This CDR3 is CASSQVAFAEQFF. Written as DNA, the CDR3 is TGTGCCAGCAGCCAAGTTGCGTTCGCTGAGCAGTTCTTC.